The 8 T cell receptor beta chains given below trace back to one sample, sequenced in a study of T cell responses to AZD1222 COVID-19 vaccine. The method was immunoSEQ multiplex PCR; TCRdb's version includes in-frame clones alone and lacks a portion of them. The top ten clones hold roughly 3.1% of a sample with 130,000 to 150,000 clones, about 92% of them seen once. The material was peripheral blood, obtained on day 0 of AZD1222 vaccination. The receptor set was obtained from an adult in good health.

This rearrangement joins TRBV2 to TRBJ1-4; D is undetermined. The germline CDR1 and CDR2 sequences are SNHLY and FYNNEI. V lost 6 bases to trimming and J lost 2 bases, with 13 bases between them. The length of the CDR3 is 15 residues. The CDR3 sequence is CASRDGGTTNEKLFF. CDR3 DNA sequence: TGTGCCAGCAGGGATGGAGGCACCACTAATGAAAAACTGTTTTTT.

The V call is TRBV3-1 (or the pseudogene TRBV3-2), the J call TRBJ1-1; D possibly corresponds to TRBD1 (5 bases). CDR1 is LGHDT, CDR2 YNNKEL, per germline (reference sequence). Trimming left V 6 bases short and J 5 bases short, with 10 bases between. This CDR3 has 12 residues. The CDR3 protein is CASSRGVTEAFF. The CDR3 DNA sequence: TGTGCCAGCAGTCGAGGGGTGACTGAAGCTTTCTTT.

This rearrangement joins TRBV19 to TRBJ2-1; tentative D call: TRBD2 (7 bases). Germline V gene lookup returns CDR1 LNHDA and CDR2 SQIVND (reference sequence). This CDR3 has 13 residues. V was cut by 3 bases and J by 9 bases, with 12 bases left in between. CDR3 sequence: CASSMGGGREQFF. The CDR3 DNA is TGTGCCAGTAGTATGGGCGGGGGCCGTGAGCAGTTCTTC.

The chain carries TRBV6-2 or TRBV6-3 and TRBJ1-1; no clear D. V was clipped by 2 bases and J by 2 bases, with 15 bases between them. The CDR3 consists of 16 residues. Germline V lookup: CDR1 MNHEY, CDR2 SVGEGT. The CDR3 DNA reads TGTGCCAGCAGTTACGGTGGCAGCGGGCGTAACACTGAAGCTTTCTTT. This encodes CASSYGGSGRNTEAFF.

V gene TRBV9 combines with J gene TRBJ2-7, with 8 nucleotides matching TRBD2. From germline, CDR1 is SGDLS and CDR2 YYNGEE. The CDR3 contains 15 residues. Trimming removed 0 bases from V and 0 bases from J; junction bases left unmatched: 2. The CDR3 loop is CASSVDGGGSYEQYF. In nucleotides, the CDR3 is TGTGCCAGCAGCGTAGACGGGGGGGGCTCCTACGAGCAGTACTTC.

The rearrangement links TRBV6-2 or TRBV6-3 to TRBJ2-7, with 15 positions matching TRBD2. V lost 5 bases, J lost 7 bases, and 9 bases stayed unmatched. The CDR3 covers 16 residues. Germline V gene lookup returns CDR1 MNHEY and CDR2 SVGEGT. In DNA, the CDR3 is TGTGCCAGCAGTAGGGGACTAGCGGGAGGAAGGTGGGAGCAGTACTTC. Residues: CASSRGLAGGRWEQYF.

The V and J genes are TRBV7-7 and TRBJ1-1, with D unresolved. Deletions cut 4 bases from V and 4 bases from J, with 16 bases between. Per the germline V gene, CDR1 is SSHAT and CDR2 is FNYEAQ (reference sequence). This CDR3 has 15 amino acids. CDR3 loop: CASSWRRRWGTEAFF. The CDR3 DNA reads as TGTGCCAGCAGCTGGAGAAGGAGGTGGGGCACTGAAGCTTTCTTT.

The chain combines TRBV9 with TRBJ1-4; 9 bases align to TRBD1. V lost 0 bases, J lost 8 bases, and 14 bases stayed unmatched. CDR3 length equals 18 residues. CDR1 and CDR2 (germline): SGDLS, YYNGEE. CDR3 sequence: CASSVGGTGRPYEEKLFF. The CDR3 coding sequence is TGTGCCAGCAGCGTAGGTGGGACAGGGCGTCCCTACGAGGAAAAACTGTTTTTT. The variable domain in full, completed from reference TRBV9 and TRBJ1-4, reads DSGVTQTPKHLITATGQRVTLRCSPRSGDLSVYWYQQSLDQGLQFLIQYYNGEERAKGNILERFSAQQFPDLHSELNLSSLELGDSALYFCASSVGGTGRPYEEKLFFGSGTQLSVL.